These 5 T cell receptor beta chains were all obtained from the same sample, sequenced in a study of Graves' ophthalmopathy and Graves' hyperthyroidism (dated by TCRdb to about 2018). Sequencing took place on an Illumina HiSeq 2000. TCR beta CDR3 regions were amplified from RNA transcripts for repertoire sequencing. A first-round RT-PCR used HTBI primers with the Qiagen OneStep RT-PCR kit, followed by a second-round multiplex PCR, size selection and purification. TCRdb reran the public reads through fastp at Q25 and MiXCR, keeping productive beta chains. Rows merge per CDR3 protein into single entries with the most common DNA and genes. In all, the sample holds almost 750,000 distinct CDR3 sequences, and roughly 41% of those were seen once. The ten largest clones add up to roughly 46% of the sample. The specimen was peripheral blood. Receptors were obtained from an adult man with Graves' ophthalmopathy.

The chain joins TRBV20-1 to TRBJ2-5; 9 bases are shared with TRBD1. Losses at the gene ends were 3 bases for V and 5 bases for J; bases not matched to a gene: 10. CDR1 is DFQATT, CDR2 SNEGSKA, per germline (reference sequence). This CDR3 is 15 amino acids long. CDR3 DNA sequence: TGCAGTGCTAGGCCCAGACAGGGGGAGATGGAGACCCAGTACTTC. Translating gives CSARPRQGEMETQYF.

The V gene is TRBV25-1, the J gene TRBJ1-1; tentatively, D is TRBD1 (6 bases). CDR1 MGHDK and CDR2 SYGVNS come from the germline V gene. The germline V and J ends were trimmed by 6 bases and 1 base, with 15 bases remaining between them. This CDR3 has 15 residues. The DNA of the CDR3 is TGTGCCAGCAGCCGGAACAGGGTTTGGAACACTGAAGCTTTCTTT. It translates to CASSRNRVWNTEAFF.

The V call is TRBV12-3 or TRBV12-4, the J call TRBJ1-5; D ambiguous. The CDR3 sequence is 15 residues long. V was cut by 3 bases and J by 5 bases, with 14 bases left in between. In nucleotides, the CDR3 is TGTGCCAGCAGTTTGGTCATAGAAGGTGATCAGCCCCAGCATTTT. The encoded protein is CASSLVIEGDQPQHF.

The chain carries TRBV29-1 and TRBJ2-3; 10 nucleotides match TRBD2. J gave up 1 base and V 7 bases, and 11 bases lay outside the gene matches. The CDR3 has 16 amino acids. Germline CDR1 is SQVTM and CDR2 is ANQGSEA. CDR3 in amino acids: CSAITRTSGRTDTQYF. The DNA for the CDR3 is TGCAGCGCCATAACCAGGACTAGCGGACGCACAGATACGCAGTATTTT.

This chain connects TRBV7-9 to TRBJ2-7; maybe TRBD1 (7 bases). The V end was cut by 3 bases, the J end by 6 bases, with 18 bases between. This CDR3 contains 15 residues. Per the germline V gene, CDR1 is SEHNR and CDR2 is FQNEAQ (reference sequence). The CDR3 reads CASSFQGGRPGEQYF. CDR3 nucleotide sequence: TGTGCCAGCAGCTTCCAGGGGGGTAGACCAGGCGAGCAGTACTTC. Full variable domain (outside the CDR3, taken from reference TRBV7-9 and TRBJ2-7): DTGVSQNPRHKITKRGQNVTFRCDPISEHNRLYWYRQTLGQGPEFLTYFQNEAQLEKSRLLSDRFSAERPKGSFSTLEIQRTEQGDSAMYLCASSFQGGRPGEQYFGPGTRLTVT.